One sample yielded the 18 T cell receptor beta chains listed below, sequenced in a study of blood T cell repertoires in COVID-19. This table comes from immunoSEQ multiplex PCR, and its TCRdb copy is limited to in-frame clones, with some not included. The table includes around 97,000 clones, approximately 88% detected once. The specimen sequenced was peripheral blood. These receptors originate from a human donor in a cohort sampled during active COVID-19.

With regard to this clone: This CDR3 is also generated by other DNA sequences in the sample. This chain joins TRBV5-1 and TRBJ2-5, with 11 positions matching TRBD2. Germline CDR1 reads SGHRS; CDR2 reads YFSETQ. J gave up 1 base and V 0 bases, and 2 bases lay outside the gene matches. This CDR3 comprises 16 residues. The CDR3 loop is CASSLALAGGQETQYF. CDR3 coding DNA: TGCGCCAGCAGCTTGGCTCTAGCGGGGGGCCAAGAGACCCAGTACTTC. The complete variable domain, with remaining parts taken from reference TRBV5-1 and TRBJ2-5, reads KAGVTQTPRYLIKTRGQQVTLSCSPISGHRSVSWYQQTPGQGLQFLFEYFSETQRNKGNFPGRFSGRQFSNSRSEMNVSTLELGDSALYLCASSLALAGGQETQYFGPGTRLLVL.

The CDR3 DNA sequence: TGTGCCAGCGGACAGGTTTACGAGCAGTACTTC. Its protein product is CASGQVYEQYF. This sequence joins TRBV12-3 or TRBV12-4 and TRBJ2-7, with 7 bases matching TRBD1. The CDR3 loop spans 11 amino acids. The V segment lost 8 bases and the J segment 4 bases; nucleotides outside the gene matches: 2.

The CDR3 coding sequence is TGTGCCAGCAGTGAAGGGACTGCCGCTCTCCAGTTCTTC. Its protein product is CASSEGTAALQFF. This chain connects TRBV6-1 to TRBJ2-1, with D perhaps matching TRBD2 (5 bases). Trimming pared 1 base from V and 13 bases from J, leaving 14 bases between. The germline V gene encodes CDR1 MNHNS and CDR2 SASEGT. There are 13 residues in the CDR3.

This chain connects TRBV19 to TRBJ2-6, with TRBD1 matching over 7 bases. Germline assignment: CDR1 LNHDA and CDR2 SQIVND (reference sequence). CDR3 length: 21 amino acids. V trimming: 6 bases; J trimming: 2 bases; junction bases outside the gene matches: 22. The CDR3 coding sequence is TGTGCCAGTAGCGAACTCCACAGGGGTGTAAAGGCTGTCACTGGGGCCAACGTCCTGACTTTC. It yields the protein CASSELHRGVKAVTGANVLTF.

The rearrangement links TRBV10-3 to TRBJ1-2, with a weak D call TRBD1 (6 bases). The V gene lost 10 bases and the J gene lost 7 bases, with 10 bases spanning the gap. CDR1 ENHRY and CDR2 SYGVKD come from the germline V gene. This CDR3 is built from 10 residues. CDR3 residues: CATGQGGYTF. CDR3 bases: TGTGCCACGGGACAAGGTGGCTACACCTTC.

The chain links TRBV19 to TRBJ2-1; perhaps TRBD2 as D (6 bases). The V gene's germline CDR1 is LNHDA and CDR2 SQIVND (reference sequence). This CDR3 is built from 15 residues. The V and J ends lost 8 bases and 1 base respectively, with 15 bases between them. CDR3 bases: TGTGCCAGTTCGCTCCCGGGGGAATCCTACAATGAGCAGTTCTTC. Its translation is CASSLPGESYNEQFF.

The J gene is TRBJ1-4, the V gene TRBV9; D perhaps matches TRBD1 (5 bases). This CDR3 comprises 16 residues. The V and J ends lost 0 bases and 8 bases respectively, with 17 bases between them. Germline assignment: CDR1 SGDLS and CDR2 YYNGEE. In DNA, the CDR3 is TGTGCCAGCAGCGTAGGGGGCCAGGGAGGAGGCGAAAAACTGTTTTTT. This translates into CASSVGGQGGGEKLFF.

V is TRBV2 and J is TRBJ1-2; the D gene is possibly TRBD1 (6 bases). This CDR3 has 14 amino acids. Deletions cut 5 bases from V and 8 bases from J, with 18 bases between. Per germline, CDR1 SNHLY and CDR2 FYNNEI. CDR3 in amino acids: CASSYPGVERGYTF. For the CDR3, the DNA is TGTGCCAGCAGTTACCCAGGGGTTGAGAGGGGCTACACCTTC. The whole variable domain, remainder taken from reference TRBV2 and TRBJ1-2, is EPEVTQTPSHQVTQMGQEVILRCVPISNHLYFYWYRQILGQKVEFLVSFYNNEISEKSEIFDDQFSVERPDGSNFTLKIRSTKLEDSAMYFCASSYPGVERGYTFGSGTRLTVV.

The CDR3 DNA reads as TGTGCCAGCATCGGACGGGGGATAAACACTGAAGCTTTCTTT. Translation: CASIGRGINTEAFF. The gene calls are TRBV7-8 and TRBJ1-1, with D perhaps TRBD1 (5 bases). Trimming took 7 bases from V and 2 from J, leaving 14 bases between them. CDR1 is SGHVS, CDR2 FQNEAQ, per germline. The CDR3 is made up of 14 amino acids.

The chain has TRBV5-1 and TRBJ2-5; D uncertain. The CDR3 totals 12 residues. Germline-derived CDR1 and CDR2 are SGHRS and YFSETQ. Trimming took 0 bases from V and 5 from J, leaving 5 bases between them. CDR3 sequence (DNA): TGCGCCAGCAGCTTGGCGAGGGAGACCCAGTACTTC. It specifies CASSLARETQYF.

DNA for the CDR3: TGTGCCAGCAGTTTTCAGGGCCCGGGGGAACTGTTTTTT. This codes for CASSFQGPGELFF. The chain links TRBV12-3 or TRBV12-4 to TRBJ1-4; tentatively, D is TRBD1 (5 bases). The CDR3 totals 13 residues. The V end was cut by 3 bases, the J end by 12 bases, with 14 bases between.

This chain joins TRBV7-2 and TRBJ1-5; D uncertain. Germline V gives CDR1 SGHTA, CDR2 FQGNSA. V shed 5 bases and J shed 2 bases, with 10 bases lying between them. The CDR3 is made up of 14 amino acids. CDR3 in amino acids: CASSQFDGNQPQHF. The CDR3 bases are TGTGCCAGCAGCCAGTTCGATGGCAATCAGCCCCAGCATTTT.

V gene TRBV28 combines with J gene TRBJ1-2, with TRBD1 matching 9 bases. CDR3 length: 16 amino acids. V was clipped by 6 bases and J by 2 bases; unmatched bases: 10. Germline values: CDR1 MDHEN, CDR2 SYDVKM. The CDR3 coding sequence is TGTGCCAGCAGAACCTCCTCCGGGACAGGGAACTATGGCTACACCTTC. Protein product: CASRTSSGTGNYGYTF.

The chain uses TRBV5-4 and TRBJ2-2; TRBD2 matches at 7 bases. Germline V CDR1 and CDR2: SGHNT, YYREEE (reference sequence). This CDR3 is 15 amino acids long. The ends lost 10 bases at V and 4 bases at J; junction bases unmatched: 13. The CDR3 is CAGQLGGGPTGELFF. CDR3 DNA sequence: TGTGCCGGCCAACTAGGCGGGGGACCCACCGGGGAGCTGTTTTTT.

V gene TRBV18 combines with J gene TRBJ1-1; 7 bases map to TRBD1. Germline lookup yields CDR1 KGHSH and CDR2 LQKENI. Trimming at V came to 10 bases and at J to 1 base, leaving 9 bases not matched to a gene. This CDR3 is built from 14 residues. The CDR3 protein is CATQGQVANTEAFF. CDR3 sequence (DNA): TGTGCCACCCAAGGACAGGTGGCGAACACTGAAGCTTTCTTT. The whole variable domain, filled in from reference TRBV18 and TRBJ1-1, reads NAGVMQNPRHLVRRRGQEARLRCSPMKGHSHVYWYRQLPEEGLKFMVYLQKENIIDESGMPKERFSAEFPKEGPSILRIQQVVRGDSAAYFCATQGQVANTEAFFGQGTRLTVV.

This chain uses TRBV5-1 with TRBJ1-1, with 9 bases aligning to TRBD1. The CDR3 consists of 15 residues. Germline lookup yields CDR1 SGHRS and CDR2 YFSETQ. The J segment lost 1 base and the V segment lost 6 bases, leaving 7 bases of the junction unmatched. CDR3 DNA: TGCGCCAGCAACACAGGGGGCCTCACGAACACTGAAGCTTTCTTT. Protein sequence: CASNTGGLTNTEAFF.

J is TRBJ2-1 and V is TRBV27; 8 bases are shared with TRBD2. Germline CDR1 MNHEY, CDR2 SMNVEV (reference sequence). The CDR3 has 15 residues. Germline trimming cut 6 bases from V and 5 bases from J; bases unmatched to any gene: 9. The CDR3 loop is CASSRIAGHDNEQFF. The CDR3 DNA sequence: TGTGCCAGCAGCCGAATAGCGGGGCACGACAATGAGCAGTTCTTC.

The rearrangement uses TRBV27 and TRBJ1-2; 7 bases line up with TRBD1. The CDR3 covers 13 residues. Germline loops: CDR1 MNHEY, CDR2 SMNVEV (reference sequence). The V and J ends lost 6 bases and 4 bases, in that order; junction bases with no gene match: 5. The CDR3 sequence is CASRPGTVYGYTF. For the CDR3, the DNA is TGTGCCAGCAGACCTGGGACAGTCTATGGCTACACCTTC.